The clone carrying this T cell receptor beta chain has just one count. The treatment denotes: randomized to nivolumab then ipilimumab (arm A) or the reverse (arm B). Using immunoSEQ multiplex PCR, the repertoire was profiled, and TCRdb retains in-frame clones only, with some absent. The sample carries about 12,000 clones, about 25% recorded once. CDR3 length equals 15 residues. From germline, CDR1 is SQVTM and CDR2 ANQGSEA. The germline V and J ends were trimmed by 2 bases and 0 bases, with 8 bases remaining between them. This sample was taken from a study of sequential checkpoint blockade in melanoma. Across the study: Matched biopsies came pretreatment and at week 13 for approximately 21 patients.

The chain is built from TRBV29-1 and TRBJ2-6; D uncertain. The sequence was collected from a human donor with melanoma. Sequenced here: tumor tissue (inferred from file names), sampled from a patient given nivolumab and ipilimumab in sequence. As DNA, the CDR3 is TGCAGCGTTGAACTGCCTAACTCTGGGGCCAACGTCCTGACTTTC. The encoded protein is CSVELPNSGANVLTF.